Below, one TCR beta chain is given with its context. This entry comes from a study of OX40 agonist ivuxolimab in advanced cancers. Looked up from germline, CDR1 is SGHAT and CDR2 is FQNNGV. V was clipped by 6 bases and J by 0 bases, with 8 bases between them. The CDR3 loop spans 13 amino acids. Produced via immunoSEQ multiplex PCR; TCRdb's table is partial and in-frame only. The sample shows around 86,000 clones, approximately 90% of them seen only once. V gene TRBV11-2 combines with J gene TRBJ1-2, with D unresolved. This TCR was sampled from an adult with an advanced solid tumor such as melanoma, head and neck, liver or kidney cancer. Specimen: CD4+ or CD8+ T cells sorted from blood, collected in a trial of the OX40 agonist ivuxolimab. CDR3 bases: TGTGCCAGCAGTCCCCATACTAACTATGGCTACACCTTC. It translates to CASSPHTNYGYTF.